The clone carrying this TCR beta chain was seen a few times. Its antigen is not identified. Time point defined: cycle 4 day 1 (C4D1), after around six weeks of nivolumab. In every patient, relapse followed autologous stem cell transplantation, while exposure to brentuximab vedotin differed. Patients showed best responses of complete response, partial response or progressive disease. The sample comes from a study of PD-1 blockade in classical Hodgkin lymphoma. Study-level background: Every 2 weeks, patients got 3 mg/kg intravenous nivolumab.

Looked up from germline, CDR1 is KGHSH and CDR2 is LQKENI. The CDR3 contains 16 residues. V dropped 0 bases and J dropped 3; count of bases not matched to a gene: 4. Generated by immunoSEQ multiplex PCR, the TCRdb table keeps only in-frame clones and is missing some. The sample has roughly 48,000 clones; 86% are singletons. Study results and caveats: Complete responders possessed baseline diversity comparable to newly diagnosed patients. Reported findings placed baseline TCR diversity lower in newly diagnosed patients (compared with healthy donors).

The sequenced sample was peripheral blood mononuclear cells (PBMCs), obtained before the fourth cycle of nivolumab. The chain joins TRBV18 to TRBJ2-2; 7 positions agree with TRBD2. The receptor's source is a human donor with classical Hodgkin lymphoma. CDR3 sequence: CASSPPSGAYTGELFF. Here the CDR3 DNA reads TGTGCCAGCTCACCACCGAGCGGGGCTTACACCGGGGAGCTGTTTTTT.